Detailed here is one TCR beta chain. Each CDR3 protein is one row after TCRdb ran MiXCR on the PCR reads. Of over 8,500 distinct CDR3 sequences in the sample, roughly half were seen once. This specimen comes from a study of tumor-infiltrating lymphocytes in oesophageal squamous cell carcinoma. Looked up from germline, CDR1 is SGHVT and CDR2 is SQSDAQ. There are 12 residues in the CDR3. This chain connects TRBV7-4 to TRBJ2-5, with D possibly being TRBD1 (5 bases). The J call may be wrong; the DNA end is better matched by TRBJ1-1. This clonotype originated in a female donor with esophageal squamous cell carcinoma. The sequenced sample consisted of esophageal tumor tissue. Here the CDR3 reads CASSLGGGEAFF. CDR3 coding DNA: TGTGCCAGCAGCTTGGGGGGGGGAGAAGCTTTCTTT.